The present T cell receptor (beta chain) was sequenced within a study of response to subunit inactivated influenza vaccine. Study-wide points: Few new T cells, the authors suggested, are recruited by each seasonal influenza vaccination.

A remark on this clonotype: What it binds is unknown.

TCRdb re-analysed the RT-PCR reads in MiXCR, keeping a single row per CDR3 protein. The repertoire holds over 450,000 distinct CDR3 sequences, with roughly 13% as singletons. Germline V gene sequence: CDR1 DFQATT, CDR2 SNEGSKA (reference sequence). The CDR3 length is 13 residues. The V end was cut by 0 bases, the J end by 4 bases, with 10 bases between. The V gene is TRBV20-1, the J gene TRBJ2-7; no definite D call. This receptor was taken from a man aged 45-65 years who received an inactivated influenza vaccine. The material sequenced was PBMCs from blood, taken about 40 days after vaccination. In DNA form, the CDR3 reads TGCAGTGCTAGAGATCTAGGGCTGTACGAGCAGTACTTC. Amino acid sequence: CSARDLGLYEQYF.